This T cell receptor beta chain was retrieved from a study of blood T cell repertoires in COVID-19. Across the whole study: T cells, B-cell-depleted T cells, or PBMCs provided the cDNA or gDNA that served as material.

Clinical history reported by participants formed the basis on which cohorts were assigned. Clones were sequenced by immunoSEQ multiplex PCR, and TCRdb holds only the in-frame ones, with some missing. The repertoire holds 140,000 to 150,000 clones, with around 89% as singletons. Germline V gene sequence: CDR1 SGHTA, CDR2 FQGTGA. Trimming took 1 base from V and 5 from J, leaving 22 bases between them. The CDR3 covers 18 residues. The specimen was PBMCs or T cells enriched from blood (not recorded which). This clonotype was sampled from a woman under 40 with acute COVID-19. The V call is TRBV7-3, the J call TRBJ2-3; possible D gene TRBD2, 6 bases. CDR3 nucleotides: TGTGCCAGCAGCTTAATTGGGGTTTCTCGAGCGGGCGTAGATACGCAGTATTTT. This gives the protein CASSLIGVSRAGVDTQYF.